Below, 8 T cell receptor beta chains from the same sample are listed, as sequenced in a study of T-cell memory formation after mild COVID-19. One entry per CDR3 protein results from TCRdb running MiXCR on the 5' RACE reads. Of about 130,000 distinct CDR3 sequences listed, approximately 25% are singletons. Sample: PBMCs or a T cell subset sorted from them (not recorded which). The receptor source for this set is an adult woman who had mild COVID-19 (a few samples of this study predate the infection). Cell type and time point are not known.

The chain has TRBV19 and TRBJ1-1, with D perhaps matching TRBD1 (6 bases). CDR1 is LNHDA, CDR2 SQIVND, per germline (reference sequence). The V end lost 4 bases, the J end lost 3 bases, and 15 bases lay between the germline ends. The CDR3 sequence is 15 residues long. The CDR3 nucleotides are TGTGCCAGTAGTAGTTCGAGAGGGGGGCACACTGAAGCTTTCTTT. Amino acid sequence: CASSSSRGGHTEAFF.

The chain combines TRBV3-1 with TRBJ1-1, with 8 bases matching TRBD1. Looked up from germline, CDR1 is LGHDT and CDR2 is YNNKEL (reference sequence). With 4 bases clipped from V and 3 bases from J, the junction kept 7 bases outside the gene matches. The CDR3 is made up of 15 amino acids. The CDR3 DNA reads TGTGCCAGCAGCCCTGAGACAGGGGTGGACACTGAAGCTTTCTTT. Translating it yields CASSPETGVDTEAFF.

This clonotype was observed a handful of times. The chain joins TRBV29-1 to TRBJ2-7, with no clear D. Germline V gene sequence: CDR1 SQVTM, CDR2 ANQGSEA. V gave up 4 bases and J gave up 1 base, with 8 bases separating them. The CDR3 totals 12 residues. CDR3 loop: CSVVGQSYEQYF. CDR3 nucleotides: TGCAGCGTTGTTGGTCAGTCCTACGAGCAGTACTTC.

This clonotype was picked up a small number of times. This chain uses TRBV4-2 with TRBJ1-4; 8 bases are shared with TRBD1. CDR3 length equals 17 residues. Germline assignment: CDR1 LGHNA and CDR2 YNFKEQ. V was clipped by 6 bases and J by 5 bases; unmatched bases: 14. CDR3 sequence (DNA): TGTGCCAGCAGGAGTTCCCCGGACAGGGTATGGAATGAAAAACTGTTTTTT. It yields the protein CASRSSPDRVWNEKLFF.

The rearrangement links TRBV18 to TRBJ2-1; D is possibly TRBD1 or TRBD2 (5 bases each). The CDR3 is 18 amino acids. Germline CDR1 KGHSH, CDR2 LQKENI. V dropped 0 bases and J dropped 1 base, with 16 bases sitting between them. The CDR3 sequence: CASSPPVMGERSYNEQFF. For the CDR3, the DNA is TGTGCCAGCTCACCACCGGTTATGGGGGAGAGGTCCTACAATGAGCAGTTCTTC.

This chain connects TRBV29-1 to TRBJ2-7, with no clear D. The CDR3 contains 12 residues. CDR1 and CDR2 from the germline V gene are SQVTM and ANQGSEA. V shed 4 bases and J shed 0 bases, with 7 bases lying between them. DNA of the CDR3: TGCAGCGTTGTCGGCAACTCCTACGAGCAGTACTTC. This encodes CSVVGNSYEQYF.

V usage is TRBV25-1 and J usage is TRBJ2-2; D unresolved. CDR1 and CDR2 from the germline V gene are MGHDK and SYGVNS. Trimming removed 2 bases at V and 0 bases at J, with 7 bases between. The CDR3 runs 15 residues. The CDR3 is CASSEVLANTGELFF. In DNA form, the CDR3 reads TGTGCCAGCAGTGAAGTCCTCGCGAACACCGGGGAGCTGTTTTTT.

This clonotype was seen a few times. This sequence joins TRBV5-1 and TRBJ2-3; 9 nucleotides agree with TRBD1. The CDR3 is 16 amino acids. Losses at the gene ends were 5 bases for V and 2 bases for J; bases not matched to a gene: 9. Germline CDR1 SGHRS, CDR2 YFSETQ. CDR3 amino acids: CASRPWGQGPTDTQYF. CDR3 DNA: TGCGCCAGCAGGCCTTGGGGACAGGGCCCCACAGATACGCAGTATTTT.